Listed below are T cell receptor beta chains from one sample, sequenced in a study of Ad26.COV2.S vaccination and SARS-CoV-2 variants. The data were produced by immunoSEQ multiplex PCR, yet TCRdb's version contains in-frame clones alone and is incomplete. The table lists about 390,000 clones, 75% to 90% of them singletons, with approximately 3.7% in the top ten. Sample: peripheral blood, taken in a trial of Ad26.COV2.S vaccine versus placebo. The receptors shown here come from a person aged 18-65 years who received the Ad26.COV2.S COVID-19 vaccine or a placebo. Both conserved end residues are part of each CDR3. The D gene is left open where the match is weak. Some rows have no size entry. The others give once, few or many, or a class for an expanded clone.

abundance | d_gene | len | j_gene | v_gene | CDR3aa | CDR3nt
NA | NA | 13 | TRBJ2-7 | TRBV4-3 | CASSQVSGDEQYF | TGCGCCAGCAGCCAAGTGTCTGGTGACGAGCAGTACTTC
NA | TRBD1 | 16 | TRBJ2-1 | TRBV13 | CASSTSPDRDINEQFF | TGTGCCAGCAGTACTTCACCAGACAGGGACATCAATGAGCAGTTCTTC
NA | NA | 16 | TRBJ1-2 | TRBV4-3 | CASSPRWGGNKYGYTF | TGCGCCAGCAGCCCCCGCTGGGGAGGCAATAAGTATGGCTACACCTTC
NA | TRBD1 | 17 | TRBJ1-1 | TRBV7-9 | CASSKGTGGAGSTEAFF | TGTGCCAGCAGCAAAGGGACAGGGGGCGCCGGGAGCACTGAAGCTTTCTTT
NA | NA | 14 | TRBJ2-7 | TRBV6-5 | CASSPPEGPYEQYF | TGTGCCAGCAGTCCCCCGGAGGGACCCTACGAGCAGTACTTC
NA | TRBD1 | 16 | TRBJ2-2 | TRBV5-4 | CASSPPGTGISGELFF | TGTGCCAGCAGCCCCCCCGGGACAGGGATAAGCGGGGAGCTGTTTTTT
NA | TRBD2 | 19 | TRBJ2-3 | TRBV19 | CASSLGLAGALSQGDTQYF | TGTGCCAGTAGTCTGGGACTAGCGGGGGCCCTCTCTCAGGGAGATACGCAGTATTTT
once | TRBD1 | 11 | TRBJ1-2 | TRBV20-1 | CSPWTGTGYTF | TGCAGTCCTTGGACAGGGACCGGCTACACCTTC
NA | NA | 15 | TRBJ1-2 | TRBV6-2/TRBV6-3 | CASSRGGPRDYGYTF | TGTGCCAGCAGCAGGGGTGGCCCGCGGGACTATGGCTACACCTTC
NA | NA | 13 | TRBJ2-7 | TRBV27 | CASSSGPYYEQYF | TGTGCCAGCAGTTCCGGGCCTTACTACGAGCAGTACTTC
NA | NA | 14 | TRBJ1-5 | TRBV9 | CASSVGWTNQPQHF | TGTGCCAGCAGCGTAGGGTGGACTAATCAGCCCCAGCATTTT
few | TRBD1 | 14 | TRBJ2-7 | TRBV29-1 | CSVETPRGLHEQYF | TGCAGCGTTGAGACGCCCAGGGGGCTGCACGAGCAGTACTTC
NA | NA | 15 | TRBJ2-2 | TRBV2 | CASSPRLVSTGELFF | TGTGCCAGCAGCCCCAGACTAGTGAGCACCGGGGAGCTGTTTTTT
NA | NA | 12 | TRBJ1-2 | TRBV19 | CASREEGYGYTF | TGTGCCAGTAGGGAGGAAGGATATGGCTACACCTTC